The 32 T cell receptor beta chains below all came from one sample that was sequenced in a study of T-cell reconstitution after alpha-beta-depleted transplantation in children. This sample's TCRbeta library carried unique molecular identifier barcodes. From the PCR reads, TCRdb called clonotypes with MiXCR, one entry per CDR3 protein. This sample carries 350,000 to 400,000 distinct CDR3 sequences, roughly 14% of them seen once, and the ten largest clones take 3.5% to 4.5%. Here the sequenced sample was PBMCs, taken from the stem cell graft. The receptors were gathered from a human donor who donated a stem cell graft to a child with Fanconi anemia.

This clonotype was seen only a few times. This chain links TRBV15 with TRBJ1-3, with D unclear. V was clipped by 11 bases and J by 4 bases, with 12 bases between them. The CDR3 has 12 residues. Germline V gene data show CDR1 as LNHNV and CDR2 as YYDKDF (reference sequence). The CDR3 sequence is CAGSVGGNTIYF. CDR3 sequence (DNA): TGTGCCGGGTCGGTAGGGGGAAACACCATATATTTT.

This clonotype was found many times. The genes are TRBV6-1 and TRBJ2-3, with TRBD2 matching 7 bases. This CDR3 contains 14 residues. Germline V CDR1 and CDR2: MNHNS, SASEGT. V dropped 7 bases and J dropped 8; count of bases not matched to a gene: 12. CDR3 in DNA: TGTGCCAGCACTCTGGAGCGGGGCTGGGGTACGCAGTATTTT. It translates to CASTLERGWGTQYF.

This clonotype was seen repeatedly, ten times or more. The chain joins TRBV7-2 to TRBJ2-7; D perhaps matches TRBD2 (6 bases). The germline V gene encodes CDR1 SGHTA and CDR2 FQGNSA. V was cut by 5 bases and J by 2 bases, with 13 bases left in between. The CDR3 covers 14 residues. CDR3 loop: CASSRRDLPYEQYF. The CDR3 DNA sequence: TGTGCCAGCAGCCGCCGGGACTTACCCTACGAGCAGTACTTC.

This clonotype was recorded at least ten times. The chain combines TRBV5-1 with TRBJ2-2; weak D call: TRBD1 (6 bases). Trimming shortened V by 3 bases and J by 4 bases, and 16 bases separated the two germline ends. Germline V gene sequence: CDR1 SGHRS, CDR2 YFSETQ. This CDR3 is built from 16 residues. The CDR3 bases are TGCGCCAGCAGCTCAACAGGGCCGGGGCGCACCGGGGAGCTGTTTTTT. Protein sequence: CASSSTGPGRTGELFF.

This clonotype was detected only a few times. CDR3: CSATNPGTSSYNEQFF. The CDR3 DNA follows: TGCAGTGCTACCAATCCCGGGACTAGCTCCTACAATGAGCAGTTCTTC. The V call is TRBV20-1, the J call TRBJ2-1; TRBD2 aligns across 8 bases. Trimming at V came to 4 bases and at J to 0 bases, leaving 8 bases not matched to a gene. Germline lookup yields CDR1 DFQATT and CDR2 SNEGSKA (reference sequence). CDR3 length: 16 residues.

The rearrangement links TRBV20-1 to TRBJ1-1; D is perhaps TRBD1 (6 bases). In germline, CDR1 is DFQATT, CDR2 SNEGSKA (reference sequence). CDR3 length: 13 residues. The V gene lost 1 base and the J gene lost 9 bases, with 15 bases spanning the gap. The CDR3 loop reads CSARAGTYTQAFF. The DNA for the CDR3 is TGCAGTGCTAGAGCCGGGACATACACCCAAGCTTTCTTT.

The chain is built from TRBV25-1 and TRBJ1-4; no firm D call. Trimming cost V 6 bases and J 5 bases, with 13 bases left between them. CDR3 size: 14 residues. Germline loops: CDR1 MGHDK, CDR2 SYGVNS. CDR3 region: CASSVTEPNEKLFF. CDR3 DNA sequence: TGTGCCAGCAGCGTAACAGAACCCAATGAAAAACTGTTTTTT. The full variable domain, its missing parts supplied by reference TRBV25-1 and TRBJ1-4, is EADIYQTPRYLVIGTGKKITLECSQTMGHDKMYWYQQDPGMELHLIHYSYGVNSTEKGDLSSESTVSRIRTEHFPLTLESARPSHTSQYLCASSVTEPNEKLFFGSGTQLSVL.

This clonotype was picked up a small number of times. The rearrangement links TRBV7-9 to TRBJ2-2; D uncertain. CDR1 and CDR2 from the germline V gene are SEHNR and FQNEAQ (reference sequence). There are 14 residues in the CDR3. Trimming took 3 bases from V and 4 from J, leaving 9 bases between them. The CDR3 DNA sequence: TGTGCCAGCAGCTTTGGATTCGCCACCGGGGAGCTGTTTTTT. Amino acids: CASSFGFATGELFF.

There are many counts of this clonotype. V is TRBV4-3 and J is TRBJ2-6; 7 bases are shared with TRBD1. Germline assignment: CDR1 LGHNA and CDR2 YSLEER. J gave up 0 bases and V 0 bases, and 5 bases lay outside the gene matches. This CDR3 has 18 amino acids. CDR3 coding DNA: TGCGCCAGCAGCCAAGAGAGGGGGCCCCTCTCTGGGGCCAACGTCCTGACTTTC. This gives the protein CASSQERGPLSGANVLTF.

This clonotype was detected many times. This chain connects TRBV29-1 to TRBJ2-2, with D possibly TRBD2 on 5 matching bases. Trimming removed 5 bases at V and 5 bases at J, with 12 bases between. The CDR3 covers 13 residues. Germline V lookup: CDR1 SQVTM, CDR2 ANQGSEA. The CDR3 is CSVRLTGTGELFF. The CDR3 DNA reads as TGCAGCGTTAGGTTGACGGGGACCGGGGAGCTGTTTTTT.

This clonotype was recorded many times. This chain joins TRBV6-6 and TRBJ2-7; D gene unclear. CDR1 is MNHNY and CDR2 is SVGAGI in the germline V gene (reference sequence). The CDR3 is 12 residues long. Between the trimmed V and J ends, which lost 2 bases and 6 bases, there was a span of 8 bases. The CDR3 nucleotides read TGTGCCAGCAGTTACGGAGACCCCGAGCAGTACTTC. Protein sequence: CASSYGDPEQYF.

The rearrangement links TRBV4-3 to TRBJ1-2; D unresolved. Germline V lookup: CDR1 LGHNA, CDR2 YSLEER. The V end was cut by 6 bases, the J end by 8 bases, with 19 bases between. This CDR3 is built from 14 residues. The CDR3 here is CASSLDRAPGGYTF. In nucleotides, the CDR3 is TGCGCCAGCAGTCTCGACCGGGCCCCTGGGGGCTACACCTTC.

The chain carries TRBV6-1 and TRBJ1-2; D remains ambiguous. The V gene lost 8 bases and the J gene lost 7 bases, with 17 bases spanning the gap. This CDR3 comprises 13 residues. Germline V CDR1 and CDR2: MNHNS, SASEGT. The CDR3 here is CASGQSPSGGYTF. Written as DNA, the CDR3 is TGTGCCAGCGGGCAATCCCCCTCCGGTGGCTACACCTTC.

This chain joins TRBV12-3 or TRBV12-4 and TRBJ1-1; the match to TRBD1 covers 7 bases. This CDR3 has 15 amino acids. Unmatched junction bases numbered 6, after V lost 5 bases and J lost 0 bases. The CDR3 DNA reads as TGTGCCAGCAGTCGACCGACAGGGATGAACACTGAAGCTTTCTTT. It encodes CASSRPTGMNTEAFF.

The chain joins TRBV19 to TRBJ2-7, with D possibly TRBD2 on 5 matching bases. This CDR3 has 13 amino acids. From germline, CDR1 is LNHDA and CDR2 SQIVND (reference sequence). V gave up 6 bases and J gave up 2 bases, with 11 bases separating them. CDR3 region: CASSRDETYEQYF. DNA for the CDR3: TGTGCCAGTAGCCGGGATGAGACCTACGAGCAGTACTTC.

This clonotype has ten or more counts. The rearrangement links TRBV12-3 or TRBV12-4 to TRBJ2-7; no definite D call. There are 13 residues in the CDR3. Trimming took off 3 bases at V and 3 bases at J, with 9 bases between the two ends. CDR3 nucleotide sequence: TGTGCCAGCAGTTTTGGCGAGATCTACGAGCAGTACTTC. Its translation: CASSFGEIYEQYF.

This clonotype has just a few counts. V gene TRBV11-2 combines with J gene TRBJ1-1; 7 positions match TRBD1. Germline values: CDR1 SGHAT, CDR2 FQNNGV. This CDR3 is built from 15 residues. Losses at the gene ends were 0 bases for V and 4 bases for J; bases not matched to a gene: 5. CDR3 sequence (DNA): TGTGCCAGCAGCTTAGAGAGGACAGGTAGCACTGAAGCTTTCTTT. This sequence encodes CASSLERTGSTEAFF.

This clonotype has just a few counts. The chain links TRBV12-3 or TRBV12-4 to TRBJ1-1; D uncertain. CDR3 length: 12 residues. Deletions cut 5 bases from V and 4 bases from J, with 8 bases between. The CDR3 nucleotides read TGTGCCAGCAGTGACGGAGTCACTGAAGCTTTCTTT. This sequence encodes CASSDGVTEAFF.

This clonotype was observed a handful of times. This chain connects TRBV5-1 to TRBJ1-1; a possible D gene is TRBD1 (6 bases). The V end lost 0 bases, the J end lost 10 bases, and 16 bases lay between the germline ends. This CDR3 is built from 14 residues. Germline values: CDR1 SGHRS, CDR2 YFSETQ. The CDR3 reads CASSLGAGEVGAFF. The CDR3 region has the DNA TGCGCCAGCAGCTTGGGGGCAGGGGAAGTCGGAGCTTTCTTT. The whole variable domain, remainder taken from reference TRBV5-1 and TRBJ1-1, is KAGVTQTPRYLIKTRGQQVTLSCSPISGHRSVSWYQQTPGQGLQFLFEYFSETQRNKGNFPGRFSGRQFSNSRSEMNVSTLELGDSALYLCASSLGAGEVGAFFGQGTRLTVV.

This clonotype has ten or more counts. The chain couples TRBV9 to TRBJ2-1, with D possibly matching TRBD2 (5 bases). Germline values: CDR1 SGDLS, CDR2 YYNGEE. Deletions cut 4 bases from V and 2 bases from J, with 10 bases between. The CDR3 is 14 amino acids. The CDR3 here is CASSPSITYNEQFF. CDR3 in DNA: TGTGCCAGCAGCCCTAGCATTACCTACAATGAGCAGTTCTTC.

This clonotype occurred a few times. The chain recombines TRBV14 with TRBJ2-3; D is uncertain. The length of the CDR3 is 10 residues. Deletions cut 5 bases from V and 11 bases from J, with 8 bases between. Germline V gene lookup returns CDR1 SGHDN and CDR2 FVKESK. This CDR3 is CASSGIKQYF. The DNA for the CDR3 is TGTGCCAGCAGCGGGATTAAGCAGTATTTT.

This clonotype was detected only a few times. The CDR3 here is CASSRDRGWTEAFF. The CDR3 coding sequence is TGTGCCAGCAGCCGGGACAGGGGATGGACTGAAGCTTTCTTT. The chain couples TRBV12-3 or TRBV12-4 to TRBJ1-1; 10 bases line up with TRBD1. The V and J ends lost 6 bases and 5 bases, in that order; junction bases with no gene match: 6. The length of the CDR3 is 14 residues.

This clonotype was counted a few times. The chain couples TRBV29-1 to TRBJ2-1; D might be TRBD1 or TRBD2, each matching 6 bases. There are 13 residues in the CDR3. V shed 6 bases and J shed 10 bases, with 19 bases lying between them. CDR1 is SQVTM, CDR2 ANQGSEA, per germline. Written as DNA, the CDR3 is TGCAGCGTCTCCCTCCTGGGGGCGGGAGAGCAGTTCTTC. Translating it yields CSVSLLGAGEQFF.

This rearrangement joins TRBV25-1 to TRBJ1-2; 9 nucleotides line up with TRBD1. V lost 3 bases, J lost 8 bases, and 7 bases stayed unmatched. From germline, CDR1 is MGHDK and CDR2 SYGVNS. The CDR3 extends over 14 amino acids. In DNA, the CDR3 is TGTGCCAGCAGTGACTTACAGGGGGCAGAGGGCTACACCTTC. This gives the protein CASSDLQGAEGYTF.

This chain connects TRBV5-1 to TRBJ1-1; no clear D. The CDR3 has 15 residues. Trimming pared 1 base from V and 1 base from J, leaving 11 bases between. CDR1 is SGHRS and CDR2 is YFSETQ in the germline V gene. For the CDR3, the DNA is TGCGCCAGCAGCTTGACGCCAGAGAAGAACACTGAAGCTTTCTTT. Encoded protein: CASSLTPEKNTEAFF.

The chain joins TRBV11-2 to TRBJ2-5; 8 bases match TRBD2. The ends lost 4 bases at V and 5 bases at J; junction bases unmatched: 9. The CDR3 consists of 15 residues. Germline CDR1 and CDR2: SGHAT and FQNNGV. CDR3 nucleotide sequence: TGTGCCAGCAGCTCCAGCGGGGGAGTCGGGGAGACCCAGTACTTC. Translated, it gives CASSSSGGVGETQYF.

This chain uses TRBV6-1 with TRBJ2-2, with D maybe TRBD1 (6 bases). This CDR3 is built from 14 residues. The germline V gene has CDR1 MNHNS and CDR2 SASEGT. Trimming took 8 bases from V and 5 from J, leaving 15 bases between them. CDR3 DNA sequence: TGTGCCAGCTACAGGGAGAGGGGGACCGGGGAGCTGTTTTTT. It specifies CASYRERGTGELFF.

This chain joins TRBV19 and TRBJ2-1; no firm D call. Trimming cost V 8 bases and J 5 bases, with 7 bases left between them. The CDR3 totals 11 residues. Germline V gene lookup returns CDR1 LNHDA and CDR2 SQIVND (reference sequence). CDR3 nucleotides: TGTGCCAGTCGGCTACACAATGAGCAGTTCTTC. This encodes CASRLHNEQFF.

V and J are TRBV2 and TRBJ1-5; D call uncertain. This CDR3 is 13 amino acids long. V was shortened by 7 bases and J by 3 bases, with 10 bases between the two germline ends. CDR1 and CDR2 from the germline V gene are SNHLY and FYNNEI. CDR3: CASKFDINQPQHF. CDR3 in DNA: TGTGCCAGCAAATTCGACATCAATCAGCCCCAGCATTTT.

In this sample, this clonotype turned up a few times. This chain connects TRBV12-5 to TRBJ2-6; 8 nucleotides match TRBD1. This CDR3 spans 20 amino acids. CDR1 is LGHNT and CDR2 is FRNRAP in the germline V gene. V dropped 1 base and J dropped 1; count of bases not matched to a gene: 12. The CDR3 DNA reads TGTGCTAGTGGTTTGGAACCCACTCGGACAGGGTTATCTGGGGCCAACGTCCTGACTTTC. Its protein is CASGLEPTRTGLSGANVLTF. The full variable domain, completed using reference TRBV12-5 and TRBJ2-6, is DARVTQTPRHKVTEMGQEVTMRCQPILGHNTVFWYRQTMMQGLELLAYFRNRAPLDDSGMPKDRFSAEMPDATLATLKIQPSEPRDSAVYFCASGLEPTRTGLSGANVLTFGAGSRLTVL.

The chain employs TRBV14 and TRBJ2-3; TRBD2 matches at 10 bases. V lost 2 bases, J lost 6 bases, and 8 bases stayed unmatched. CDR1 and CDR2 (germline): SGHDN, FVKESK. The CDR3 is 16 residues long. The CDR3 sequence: CASSQLAGAGFDTQYF. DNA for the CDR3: TGTGCCAGCAGCCAACTAGCGGGAGCCGGGTTCGATACGCAGTATTTT.

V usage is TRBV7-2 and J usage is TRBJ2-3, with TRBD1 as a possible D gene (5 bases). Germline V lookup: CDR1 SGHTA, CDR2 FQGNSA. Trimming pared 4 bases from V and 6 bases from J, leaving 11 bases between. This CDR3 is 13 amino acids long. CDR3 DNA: TGTGCCAGCAGCTCCTTACACAGGGATACGCAGTATTTT. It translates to CASSSLHRDTQYF.